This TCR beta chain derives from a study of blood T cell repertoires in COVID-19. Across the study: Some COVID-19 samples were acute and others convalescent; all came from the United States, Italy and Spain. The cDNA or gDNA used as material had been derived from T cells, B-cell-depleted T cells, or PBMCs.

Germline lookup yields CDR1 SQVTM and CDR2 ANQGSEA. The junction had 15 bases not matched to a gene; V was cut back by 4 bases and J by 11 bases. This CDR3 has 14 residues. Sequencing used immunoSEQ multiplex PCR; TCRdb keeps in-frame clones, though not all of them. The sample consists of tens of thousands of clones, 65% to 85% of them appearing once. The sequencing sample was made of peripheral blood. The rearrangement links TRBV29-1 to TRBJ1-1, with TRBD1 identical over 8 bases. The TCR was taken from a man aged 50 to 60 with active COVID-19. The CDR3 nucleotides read TGCAGCGTTGGGTCGGGACAGGATGTTCCGACGGCTTTCTTT. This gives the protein CSVGSGQDVPTAFF.